The 16 T cell receptor beta chains given below trace back to one sample, sequenced in a study of blood T cell dynamics during melanoma immunotherapy. Here immunoSEQ multiplex PCR was the method, and the copy in TCRdb shows in-frame clones only, minus some. The sample yields approximately 25,000 clones, roughly nine tenths seen once. Time point denoted: pre-treatment baseline. The starting material was blood, obtained from a patient treated with checkpoint blockade. All receptors derive from a human donor with melanoma.

This chain uses TRBV7-3 with TRBJ2-3, with D possibly matching TRBD2 (5 bases). CDR3 size: 13 residues. The germline V gene has CDR1 SGHTA and CDR2 FQGTGA. Trimming removed 5 bases from V and 6 bases from J, with 12 bases in between. The CDR3 protein is CASSPGSSDTQYF. The CDR3 DNA follows: TGTGCCAGCAGCCCCGGGTCTAGCGATACGCAGTATTTT.

V and J are TRBV7-9 and TRBJ2-3; maybe TRBD2 (5 bases). The CDR3 has 15 amino acids. Trimming removed 5 bases from V and 2 bases from J, with 14 bases in between. CDR1 and CDR2 from the germline V gene are SEHNR and FQNEAQ (reference sequence). The DNA for the CDR3 is TGTGCCAGCAGCAGCAGTGAGGGCTCCACAGATACGCAGTATTTT. Translating gives CASSSSEGSTDTQYF.

The chain joins TRBV5-1 to TRBJ1-1, with D tentatively TRBD1 (6 bases). Germline CDR1 SGHRS, CDR2 YFSETQ. Trimming left V 4 bases short and J 0 bases short, with 22 bases between. CDR3 size: 18 residues. CDR3 amino acids: CASSPLTDRPAMNTEAFF. CDR3 bases: TGCGCCAGCAGCCCTCTTACTGACAGGCCGGCCATGAACACTGAAGCTTTCTTT.

The V and J genes are TRBV6-6 and TRBJ1-1, with a tentative D call TRBD1 (6 bases). This CDR3 comprises 13 residues. The V gene lost 9 bases and the J gene lost 1 base, with 12 bases spanning the gap. Germline V gene lookup returns CDR1 MNHNY and CDR2 SVGAGI (reference sequence). CDR3: CASRDKQNTEAFF. The CDR3 DNA reads as TGTGCCAGTAGGGACAAACAGAACACTGAAGCTTTCTTT.

This clone was detected once. The chain couples TRBV27 to TRBJ2-2; 9 bases fit TRBD2. Germline V CDR1 and CDR2: MNHEY, SMNVEV (reference sequence). J was trimmed by 4 bases and V by 2 bases; bases with no gene match: 2. This CDR3 has 15 residues. The CDR3 DNA is TGTGCCAGCAGTTTACTAGCGGGACCCACCGGGGAGCTGTTTTTT. Translating it yields CASSLLAGPTGELFF.

The chain uses TRBV11-2 and TRBJ1-1, with 7 nucleotides matching TRBD1. The CDR3 contains 15 residues. The J segment lost 1 base and the V segment lost 4 bases, leaving 6 bases of the junction unmatched. Germline V gene sequence: CDR1 SGHAT, CDR2 FQNNGV. The CDR3 sequence is CASSSYRGPNTEAFF. In DNA, the CDR3 is TGTGCCAGCAGCTCTTACAGGGGACCGAACACTGAAGCTTTCTTT.

The chain carries TRBV6-1 and TRBJ2-3; D remains ambiguous. This CDR3 has 14 amino acids. Germline CDR1 MNHNS, CDR2 SASEGT. Trimming removed 6 bases from V and 4 bases from J, with 14 bases in between. The CDR3, as DNA: TGTGCCAGCAGGTCTTGGGGTACGGCAGATACGCAGTATTTT. It yields the protein CASRSWGTADTQYF.

The chain carries TRBV7-3 and TRBJ2-5; 10 positions agree with TRBD2. The germline gives CDR1 SGHTA, CDR2 FQGTGA. The J segment lost 1 base and the V segment lost 5 bases, leaving 7 bases of the junction unmatched. CDR3 length: 16 residues. The CDR3 DNA sequence: TGTGCCAGCAGCCCAGGCCAGCGGGAGGGCCAAGAGACCCAGTACTTC. It encodes CASSPGQREGQETQYF.

The chain links TRBV18 to TRBJ1-2; D is possibly TRBD1 (6 bases). CDR1 and CDR2 from the germline V gene are KGHSH and LQKENI. There are 16 residues in the CDR3. Trimming left V 3 bases short and J 4 bases short, with 18 bases between. The CDR3 region has the DNA TGTGCCAGCTCACCGAACGTAGGGGGGGCGATCTATGGCTACACCTTC. This codes for CASSPNVGGAIYGYTF.

The J gene is TRBJ2-7, the V gene TRBV7-2, with TRBD2 matching 10 bases. In germline, CDR1 is SGHTA, CDR2 FQGNSA. The CDR3 length is 15 residues. V lost 1 base and J lost 4; bases outside the gene matches: 4. The CDR3 region has the DNA TGTGCCAGCAGCTTAGAAGGACTAGCGGCTTACGAGCAGTACTTC. Its translation: CASSLEGLAAYEQYF. The full variable domain, its missing parts supplied by reference TRBV7-2 and TRBJ2-7, is GAGVSQSPSNKVTEKGKDVELRCDPISGHTALYWYRQSLGQGLEFLIYFQGNSAPDKSGLPSDRFSAERTGGSVSTLTIQRTQQEDSAVYLCASSLEGLAAYEQYFGPGTRLTVT.

The J gene is TRBJ2-1, the V gene TRBV7-2, with D maybe TRBD2 (6 bases). This CDR3 region has 15 residues. Germline V CDR1 and CDR2: SGHTA, FQGNSA. Trimming removed 3 bases from V and 3 bases from J, with 12 bases in between. The CDR3 reads CASSFGGSNYNEQFF. The CDR3 nucleotides are TGTGCCAGCAGCTTCGGGGGTTCTAACTACAATGAGCAGTTCTTC. Using reference TRBV7-2 and TRBJ2-1 for the parts outside the CDR3, the full variable domain is GAGVSQSPSNKVTEKGKDVELRCDPISGHTALYWYRQSLGQGLEFLIYFQGNSAPDKSGLPSDRFSAERTGGSVSTLTIQRTQQEDSAVYLCASSFGGSNYNEQFFGPGTRLTVL.

The J gene is TRBJ2-7, the V gene TRBV9; perhaps TRBD2 as D (6 bases). The CDR3 runs to 14 residues. V lost 5 bases and J lost 2, with 14 bases in between. Germline V CDR1 and CDR2: SGDLS, YYNGEE. CDR3 nucleotides: TGTGCCAGCAGTATGGGGCCGGGGGCCTACGAGCAGTACTTC. This encodes CASSMGPGAYEQYF. Full variable domain (missing parts from reference TRBV9 and TRBJ2-7): DSGVTQTPKHLITATGQRVTLRCSPRSGDLSVYWYQQSLDQGLQFLIQYYNGEERAKGNILERFSAQQFPDLHSELNLSSLELGDSALYFCASSMGPGAYEQYFGPGTRLTVT.

The genes are TRBV29-1 and TRBJ2-7; 9 nucleotides match TRBD1. Trimming removed 7 bases from V and 2 bases from J; junction bases left unmatched: 21. This CDR3 has 18 residues. Germline loops: CDR1 SQVTM, CDR2 ANQGSEA. The CDR3 here is CSDPLRDRVIESAYEQYF. The CDR3 region has the DNA TGCAGCGACCCCCTCCGGGACAGGGTAATCGAATCAGCCTACGAGCAGTACTTC.

The chain has TRBV19 and TRBJ2-5; TRBD1 might be the D (6 bases). CDR1 is LNHDA and CDR2 is SQIVND in the germline V gene (reference sequence). The CDR3 length is 13 residues. Deletions cut 2 bases from V and 5 bases from J, with 9 bases between. The CDR3 DNA reads TGTGCCAGTAGTATATTCAGGGGCGAGACCCAGTACTTC. Translating gives CASSIFRGETQYF.

This chain connects TRBV7-8 to TRBJ2-2, with 9 positions matching TRBD1. CDR1 and CDR2 (germline): SGHVS, FQNEAQ. V lost 3 bases and J lost 5; bases outside the gene matches: 10. This CDR3 is 17 amino acids long. The CDR3: CASSFGGTGTRTGELFF. CDR3 coding DNA: TGTGCCAGCAGCTTTGGCGGGACAGGGACGAGGACCGGGGAGCTGTTTTTT. The complete variable domain, with remaining parts taken from reference TRBV7-8 and TRBJ2-2, reads GAGVSQSPRYKVAKRGQDVALRCDPISGHVSLFWYQQALGQGPEFLTYFQNEAQLDKSGLPSDRFFAERPEGSVSTLKIQRTQQEDSAVYLCASSFGGTGTRTGELFFGEGSRLTVL.

The chain couples TRBV6-1 to TRBJ1-5; unclear D gene. V was cut by 6 bases and J by 2 bases, with 14 bases left in between. The germline V gene has CDR1 MNHNS and CDR2 SASEGT. This CDR3 has 15 residues. This CDR3 is CASRVVPKGNQPQHF. The DNA for the CDR3 is TGTGCCAGCAGGGTGGTCCCGAAGGGCAATCAGCCCCAGCATTTT.